This passage covers 21 T cell receptor beta chains from one sample sequenced in a study of glioma-infiltrating T cells. The iRepertoire nested amplicon-rescue multiplex PCR amplified TCR alpha and beta CDR3s from RNA. One entry per CDR3 protein results from TCRdb running MiXCR on the multiplex PCR reads. The repertoire holds about 110,000 distinct CDR3 sequences, with less than 30% as singletons. The sample consisted of glioma tissue, nonneoplastic brain tissue, or PBMCs (not recorded which). The receptor set was obtained from a human donor with low-grade glioma or glioblastoma, undergoing nonglioma brain surgery, or in good health (not recorded which).

This clonotype has a count of ten or more. The DNA for the CDR3 is TGTGCCAGCAGAAAGCTAGCGGCCATTTACAATGAGCAGTTCTTC. Amino acids: CASRKLAAIYNEQFF. The chain employs TRBV6-2 or TRBV6-3 and TRBJ2-1, with TRBD2 matching 7 bases. The CDR3 is made up of 15 amino acids. The V gene's germline CDR1 is MNHEY and CDR2 SVGEGT. V was clipped by 6 bases and J by 4 bases; unmatched bases: 9.

This clonotype has a count of ten or more. The rearrangement joins TRBV24-1 to TRBJ2-1, with TRBD2 identical over 7 bases. CDR3 size: 14 residues. The trim removed 7 bases at V and 4 bases at J, leaving 6 bases unmatched. Germline CDR1 reads KGHDR; CDR2 reads SFDVKD. In nucleotides, the CDR3 is TGTGCCACCAGGGGGACTACGAAGTACAATGAGCAGTTCTTC. It translates to CATRGTTKYNEQFF.

This clonotype showed up many times. The chain couples TRBV6-1 to TRBJ2-3; no clear D gene. V was clipped by 5 bases and J by 6 bases, with 9 bases between them. The CDR3 spans 12 residues. CDR1 MNHNS and CDR2 SASEGT come from the germline V gene. CDR3: CASSRGVDTQYF. The CDR3 coding sequence is TGTGCCAGCAGTCGTGGGGTTGATACGCAGTATTTT.

The chain uses TRBV27 and TRBJ1-2; D is ambiguous. The CDR3 is made up of 14 amino acids. Looked up from germline, CDR1 is MNHEY and CDR2 is SMNVEV (reference sequence). V was pared by 6 bases and J by 7 bases, with 18 bases between. The CDR3 is CASSPIRPGSGYTF. CDR3 coding DNA: TGTGCCAGCAGCCCAATTAGGCCGGGTAGTGGCTACACCTTC.

This clonotype was detected many times. The chain employs TRBV2 and TRBJ2-1; possible D gene TRBD2, 6 bases. The ends were cut back, 4 bases at V and 9 bases at J, with 16 bases in the middle. The CDR3 spans 14 residues. CDR1 SNHLY and CDR2 FYNNEI come from the germline V gene. DNA for the CDR3: TGTGCCAGCAGTGGGAAGGGACTCTCGGGTGAGCAGTTCTTC. Protein sequence: CASSGKGLSGEQFF.

In its sample, this clonotype was seen many times. The gene calls are TRBV28 and TRBJ1-1, with TRBD1 identical over 8 bases. J lost 1 base, V lost 6 bases, and 4 bases had no gene match. CDR1 is MDHEN, CDR2 SYDVKM, per germline. CDR3 length: 14 amino acids. This chain's CDR3 is CASRSGTGNTEAFF. For the CDR3, the DNA is TGTGCCAGCAGGTCCGGGACAGGGAACACTGAAGCTTTCTTT.

This clonotype was recorded at least ten times. The chain uses TRBV4-3 and TRBJ2-5; D remains ambiguous. Germline V gene data show CDR1 as LGHNA and CDR2 as YSLEER. Trimming took off 1 base at V and 2 bases at J, with 8 bases between the two ends. CDR3 length: 14 residues. In DNA form, the CDR3 reads TGCGCCAGCAGCCAAGGGACGATACAAGAGACCCAGTACTTC. Encoded protein: CASSQGTIQETQYF.

As for this clonotype: The junction departs from germline at one end; a sequencing error may be responsible. The genes are TRBV6-1 and TRBJ2-1; 8 bases map to TRBD1. Germline assignment: CDR1 MNHNS and CDR2 SASEGT. The CDR3 runs to 13 residues. The CDR3 sequence is CSSAGGHLNEQFF. The CDR3 DNA follows: TGTTCCAGCGCAGGGGGCCATTTGAATGAGCAGTTCTTC.

Turning to this clonotype: The junction does not match germline at one end; this may be a read error. This chain links TRBV20-1 with TRBJ1-5; perhaps TRBD1 as D (5 bases). The CDR3 extends over 16 amino acids. Germline V gives CDR1 DFQATT, CDR2 SNEGSKA (reference sequence). CDR3 region: CSTRDQGRASNQPQDF. CDR3 coding DNA: TGCAGTACTAGAGATCAGGGCAGGGCAAGCAATCAGCCCCAGGATTTT.

This clonotype was recorded many times. The chain employs TRBV12-3 or TRBV12-4 and TRBJ2-1, with D possibly matching TRBD1 (6 bases). The V end was cut by 6 bases, the J end by 4 bases, with 19 bases between. There are 16 residues in the CDR3. This chain's CDR3 is CASSFWDTTGYNEQFF. The CDR3 DNA sequence: TGTGCCAGCAGCTTCTGGGATACCACAGGGTACAATGAGCAGTTCTTC.

This sequence joins TRBV7-3 and TRBJ2-2, with D uncertain. The CDR3 spans 13 residues. V lost 4 bases, J lost 5 bases, and 8 bases lay in between. In germline, CDR1 is SGHTA, CDR2 FQGTGA. CDR3 sequence: CASSWTETGELFF. CDR3 nucleotide sequence: TGTGCCAGCAGCTGGACGGAGACCGGGGAGCTGTTTTTT.

This clonotype has a count of ten or more. V and J are TRBV7-9 and TRBJ1-1; tentative D call: TRBD1 (5 bases). The CDR3 covers 14 residues. Germline CDR1 is SEHNR and CDR2 is FQNEAQ (reference sequence). V was shortened by 5 bases and J by 5 bases, with 15 bases between the two germline ends. The CDR3 DNA follows: TGTGCCAGCAGCCTTGGGACGGCCAAAACTGAAGCTTTCTTT. This gives the protein CASSLGTAKTEAFF.

In its sample, this clonotype was seen many times. The gene calls are TRBV6-1 and TRBJ2-1, with D unresolved. The CDR3 totals 14 residues. Trimming took off 2 bases at V and 4 bases at J, with 9 bases between the two ends. Germline loops: CDR1 MNHNS, CDR2 SASEGT. The chain's CDR3 is CASSERTRYNEQFF. In nucleotides, the CDR3 is TGTGCCAGCAGTGAACGAACGCGATACAATGAGCAGTTCTTC.

This clonotype was found many times. The chain is built from TRBV4-1 and TRBJ2-2, with D possibly TRBD1 on 5 matching bases. The ends were cut back, 7 bases at V and 0 bases at J, with 9 bases in the middle. The CDR3 is made up of 14 amino acids. Germline CDR1 MGHRA, CDR2 YSYEKL. CDR3 DNA: TGCGCCAGCAAGCTGACAGCGAACACCGGGGAGCTGTTTTTT. Amino acid sequence: CASKLTANTGELFF.

On this clonotype itself: The missing conserved phenylalanine or tryptophan at the end of this CDR3 makes a read error likely. The J gene is TRBJ2-1, the V gene TRBV6-2 or TRBV6-3; no clear D gene. CDR1 is MNHEY, CDR2 SVGEGT, per germline. The CDR3 runs to 12 residues. CDR3 coding DNA: TGTTCCATCTCCAAGTCCTACAATGAGCAGTTCTGC. The encoded protein is CSISKSYNEQFC.

This clonotype was recorded at least ten times. The chain links TRBV6-2 or TRBV6-3 to TRBJ2-1; tentatively, D is TRBD1 (5 bases). CDR3 size: 13 residues. The germline gives CDR1 MNHEY, CDR2 SVGEGT. Trimming left V 5 bases short and J 4 bases short, with 9 bases between. The CDR3 region is CASSQDSYNEQFF. DNA for the CDR3: TGTGCCAGCAGTCAAGACAGTTACAATGAGCAGTTCTTC.

About this clonotype: This could be a read error, since a much larger clone is one nucleotide away. This chain's CDR3 is CASIPPGRGNQETQYF. The CDR3 DNA reads TGCGCCAGCATCCCCCCGGGGCGGGGGAACCAAGAGACCCAGTACTTC. This rearrangement joins TRBV4-1 to TRBJ2-5, with 7 bases fitting TRBD2. CDR3 size: 16 residues. The germline V gene encodes CDR1 MGHRA and CDR2 YSYEKL. The J segment lost 0 bases and the V segment lost 7 bases, leaving 11 bases of the junction unmatched.

This clonotype occurred a few times. The V call is TRBV7-9, the J call TRBJ1-5; D unclear. The CDR3 is made up of 17 amino acids. The ends were cut back, 1 base at V and 4 bases at J, with 17 bases in the middle. The germline gives CDR1 SEHNR, CDR2 FQNEAQ (reference sequence). CDR3 sequence reads: CASSLETGRTMNQPQHF. The CDR3, as DNA: TGTGCCAGCAGCTTAGAAACGGGCAGAACCATGAATCAGCCCCAGCATTTT.

The J gene is TRBJ1-1, the V gene TRBV27, with a tentative D call TRBD1 (6 bases). V was cut by 7 bases and J by 4 bases, with 16 bases left in between. The CDR3 sequence is 14 residues long. CDR1 and CDR2 (germline): MNHEY, SMNVEV (reference sequence). CDR3 sequence (DNA): TGTGCCAGCACCCGAAAACAGGGAACCACTGAAGCTTTCTTT. Translated: CASTRKQGTTEAFF.

A note on this clonotype: With a much larger clone just one base away, this may be a read error. J is TRBJ2-1 and V is TRBV7-9; D possibly corresponds to TRBD1 (6 bases). The germline V gene has CDR1 SEHNR and CDR2 FQNEAQ (reference sequence). Deletions cut 8 bases from V and 5 bases from J, with 19 bases between. The CDR3 totals 15 residues. CDR3 in DNA: TGTGCCAGCGGCCTATTCGGGACAAAGAACAATGAGCAGTTCTTC. It yields the protein CASGLFGTKNNEQFF.

In its sample, this clonotype was seen many times. This rearrangement joins TRBV4-3 to TRBJ1-5; D possibly corresponds to TRBD1 (6 bases). The CDR3 contains 15 residues. From germline, CDR1 is LGHNA and CDR2 YSLEER. V lost 0 bases, J lost 9 bases, and 15 bases lay in between. CDR3 in amino acids: CASSQEPTGDGPQHF. The CDR3 DNA is TGCGCCAGCAGCCAAGAACCGACAGGCGACGGGCCCCAGCATTTT.